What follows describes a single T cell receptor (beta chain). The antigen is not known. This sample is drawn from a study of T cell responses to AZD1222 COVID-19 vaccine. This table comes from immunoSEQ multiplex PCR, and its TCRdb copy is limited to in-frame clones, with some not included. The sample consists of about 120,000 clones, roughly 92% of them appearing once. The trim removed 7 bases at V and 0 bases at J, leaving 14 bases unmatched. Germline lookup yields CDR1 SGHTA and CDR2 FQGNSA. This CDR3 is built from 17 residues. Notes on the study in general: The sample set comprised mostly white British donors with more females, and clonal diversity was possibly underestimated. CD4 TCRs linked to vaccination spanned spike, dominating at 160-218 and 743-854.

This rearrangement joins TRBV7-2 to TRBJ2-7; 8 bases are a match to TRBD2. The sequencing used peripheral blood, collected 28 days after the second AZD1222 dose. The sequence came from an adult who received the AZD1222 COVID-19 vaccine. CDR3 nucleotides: TGTGCCAGCACAAACGGGGTAGCTAGCGGGTTCTCCTACGAGCAGTACTTC. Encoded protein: CASTNGVASGFSYEQYF.